The sequence of this T cell receptor beta chain was determined in a study of blood T cell repertoires in COVID-19. Study-level background: The United States, Italy and Spain were the sources of the acute and convalescent COVID-19 samples. PBMCs, B-cell-depleted T cells, or T cells were the source of the cDNA or gDNA that made up the material.

Trimming shortened V by 0 bases and J by 5 bases, and 14 bases separated the two germline ends. The V gene's germline CDR1 is SGDLS and CDR2 YYNGEE. The CDR3 length is 16 residues. Original handling: Nucleated cell counts were estimated from reference gene primer amplification. Produced via immunoSEQ multiplex PCR; TCRdb's table is partial and in-frame only. V and J calls and clone size come straight from that table; D and trimming were deduced from the DNA. The sample includes about 200,000 clones, 80% to 90% of them seen just once. The clonotype originates from a woman older than 75 with acute or convalescent COVID-19. The sample was peripheral blood. V and J are TRBV9 and TRBJ1-4; the D gene is possibly TRBD1 (5 bases). CDR3 in DNA: TGTGCCAGCAGCGTAGGTGGAAGCCGGGGGAATGAAAAACTGTTTTTT. It encodes CASSVGGSRGNEKLFF.